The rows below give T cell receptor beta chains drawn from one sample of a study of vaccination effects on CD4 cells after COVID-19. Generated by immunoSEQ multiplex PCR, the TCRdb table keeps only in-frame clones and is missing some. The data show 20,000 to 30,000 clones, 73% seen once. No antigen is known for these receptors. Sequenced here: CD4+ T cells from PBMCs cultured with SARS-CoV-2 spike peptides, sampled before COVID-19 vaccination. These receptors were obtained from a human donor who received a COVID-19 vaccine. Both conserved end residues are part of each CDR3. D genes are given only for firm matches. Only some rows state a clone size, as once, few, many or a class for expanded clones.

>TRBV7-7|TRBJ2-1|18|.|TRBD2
TGTGCCAGCAGCTTACCGGTAGCGGGAGGCGTCTCCTACAATGAGCAGTTCTTC
CASSLPVAGGVSYNEQFF
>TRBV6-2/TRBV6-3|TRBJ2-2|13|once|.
TGTGCCAGCAGTCCCCTAGCGCCCGGGGAGCTGTTTTTT
CASSPLAPGELFF
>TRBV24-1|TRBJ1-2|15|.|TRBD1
TGTGCCACCAGTGACCACTCGACAGGGGGTAACGGCTACACCTTC
CATSDHSTGGNGYTF
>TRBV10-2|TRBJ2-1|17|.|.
TGCGCCAGCAGTGAGTCGAAACCCCTCGTCAGGGACAATGAGCAGTTCTTC
CASSESKPLVRDNEQFF
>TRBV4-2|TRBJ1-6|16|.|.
TGTGCCAGCAGCCAAGACAGGCCAGGGGATAATTCACCCCTCCACTTT
CASSQDRPGDNSPLHF
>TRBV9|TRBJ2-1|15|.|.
TGTGCCAGCAGCGTTAATGCTGGGGGCTACAATGAGCAGTTCTTC
CASSVNAGGYNEQFF
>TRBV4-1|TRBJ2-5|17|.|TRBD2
TGCGCCAGCAGCCTAGGACCCAGCGGGGGGGTCTGGGAGACCCAGTACTTC
CASSLGPSGGVWETQYF
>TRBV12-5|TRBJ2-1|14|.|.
TGTGCTAGTGGTCAGGGGACTGGAAACAATGAGCAGTTCTTC
CASGQGTGNNEQFF
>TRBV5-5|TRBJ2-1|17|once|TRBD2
TGTGCCAGCAGTCCCACTAGCGGTGGTATTTTTTACAATGAGCAGTTCTTC
CASSPTSGGIFYNEQFF
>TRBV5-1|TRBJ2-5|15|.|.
TGCGCCAGCAGAGTAAGGGGGGGTTTTCAAGAGACCCAGTACTTC
CASRVRGGFQETQYF
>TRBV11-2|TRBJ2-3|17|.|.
TGTGCCAGCAGCTGGTCGGCAGCTCCAATTTTCACAGATACGCAGTATTTT
CASSWSAAPIFTDTQYF
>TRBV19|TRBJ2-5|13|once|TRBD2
TGTGCCAGTAGCCCTTCGCGGGGGGAGACCCAGTACTTC
CASSPSRGETQYF
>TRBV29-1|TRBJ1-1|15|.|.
TGCAGCGTGATAGGGGCTGTGAAATATTCCACTGAAGCTTTCTTT
CSVIGAVKYSTEAFF
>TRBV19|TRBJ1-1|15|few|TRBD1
TGTGCCAGTATGGGGGACAGGGGGCTATGGACTGAAGCTTTCTTT
CASMGDRGLWTEAFF
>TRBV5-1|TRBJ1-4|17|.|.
TGCGCCAGCAGCTTTAATTACATCTCAGGGGCGGATGAAAAACTGTTTTTT
CASSFNYISGADEKLFF
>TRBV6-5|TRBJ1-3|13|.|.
TGTGCCAGCAGTTCCCAGTCTGGAAACACCATATATTTT
CASSSQSGNTIYF
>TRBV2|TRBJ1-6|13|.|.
TGTGCCAGCAGGGACAGCGTAAATTCACCCCTCCACTTT
CASRDSVNSPLHF
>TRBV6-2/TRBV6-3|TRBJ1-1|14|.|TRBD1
TGTGCCAGCAGTTTCGGGACAGCGAACACTGAAGCTTTCTTT
CASSFGTANTEAFF
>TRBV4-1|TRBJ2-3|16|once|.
TGCGCCAGCAGCCAAGATGGGGCGGGAAGCACAGATACGCAGTATTTT
CASSQDGAGSTDTQYF
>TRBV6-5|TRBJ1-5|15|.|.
TGTGCCAGCAGTTACTCGCAGGGGTACAATCAGCCCCAGCATTTT
CASSYSQGYNQPQHF
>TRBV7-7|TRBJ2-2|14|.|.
TGTGCCAGCAGCTTAGCGCGGGGCACCGGGGAGCTGTTTTTT
CASSLARGTGELFF
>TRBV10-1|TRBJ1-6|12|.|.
TGCGCCAGCAGCGAACAAAATTCACCCCTCCACTTT
CASSEQNSPLHF
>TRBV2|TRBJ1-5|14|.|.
TGTGCCAGCACGGCCCTTAATAGCAATCAGCCCCAGCATTTT
CASTALNSNQPQHF
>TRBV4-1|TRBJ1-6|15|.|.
TGCGCCAGCCGGCAATGGGGTCAGGGAAATTCACCCCTCCACTTT
CASRQWGQGNSPLHF
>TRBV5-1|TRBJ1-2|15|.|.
TGCGCCAGCAGCTTGTGGCAGGGCCTAGGGTATGGCTACACCTTC
CASSLWQGLGYGYTF
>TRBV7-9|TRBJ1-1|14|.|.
TGTGCCAGCAGCATTCGGGCCTTGAACACTGAAGCTTTCTTT
CASSIRALNTEAFF
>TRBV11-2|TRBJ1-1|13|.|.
TGTGCCAGCAGCTTCGACCGAAACACTGAAGCTTTCTTT
CASSFDRNTEAFF
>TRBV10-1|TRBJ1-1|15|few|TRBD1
TGCGCCAGCAGTTTAACAGGGGACATGAACACTGAAGCTTTCTTT
CASSLTGDMNTEAFF
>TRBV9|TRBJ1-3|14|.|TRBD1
TGTGCCAGCAGCGTAGGACAGGGCTTGAGCACCATATATTTT
CASSVGQGLSTIYF
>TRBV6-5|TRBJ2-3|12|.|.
TGTGCCAGCAGCGACGTGACAGATACGCAGTATTTT
CASSDVTDTQYF
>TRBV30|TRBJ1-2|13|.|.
TGTGCCTGGATGGGGCAGGCTAACTATGGCTACACCTTC
CAWMGQANYGYTF
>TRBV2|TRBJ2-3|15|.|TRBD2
TGTGCCAGCAGCGAGGGACTAGCTAACCGGGATACGCAGTATTTT
CASSEGLANRDTQYF
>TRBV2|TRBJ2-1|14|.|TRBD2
TGTGCCGGACGGACTAGCGGGAGGTTCAATGAGCAGTTCTTC
CAGRTSGRFNEQFF
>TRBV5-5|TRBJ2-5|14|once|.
TGTGCCAGCAGCTTGGGGTGGGCAGGAGAGACCCAGTACTTC
CASSLGWAGETQYF
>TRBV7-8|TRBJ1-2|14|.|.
TGTGCCAGCAGCTTAGGTGGGACGAACTATGGCTACACCTTC
CASSLGGTNYGYTF
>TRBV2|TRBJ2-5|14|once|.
TGTGCCGGGGGGGTCGGCGGGGGCAGAGAGACCCAGTACTTC
CAGGVGGGRETQYF
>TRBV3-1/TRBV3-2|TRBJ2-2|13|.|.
TGTGCCAGCAGCCCCATGGGGACCGGGGAGCTGTTTTTT
CASSPMGTGELFF
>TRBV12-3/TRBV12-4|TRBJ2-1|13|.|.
TGTGCCAGCAGTTTTGGTGCAGGGAATGAGCAGTTCTTC
CASSFGAGNEQFF
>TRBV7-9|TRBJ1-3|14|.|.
TGTGCCAGCAGCTTAGCACTCGTTGGAAACACCATATATTTT
CASSLALVGNTIYF
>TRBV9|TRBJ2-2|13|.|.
TGTGCCAGCAGCGCCCAGGGGTCCGGGGAGCTGTTTTTT
CASSAQGSGELFF
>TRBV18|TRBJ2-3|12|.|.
TGTGCCAGCTCACCAACGGGAGATACGCAGTATTTT
CASSPTGDTQYF
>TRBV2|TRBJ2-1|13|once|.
TGTGCCAGCAGTGGGTCACAAGGGAATGAGCAGTTCTTC
CASSGSQGNEQFF
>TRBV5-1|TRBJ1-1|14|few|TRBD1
TGCGCCACAGCACAGGGGGGCATGAACACTGAAGCTTTCTTT
CATAQGGMNTEAFF
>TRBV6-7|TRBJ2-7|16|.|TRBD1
TGTGCCAGCAGTTACGCGGACAGGGGGAGAAAATACGAGCAGTACTTC
CASSYADRGRKYEQYF
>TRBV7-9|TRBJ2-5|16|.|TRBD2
TGTGCCAGCAGCTCAAGCGGGGGGGCCGGAGGCGAGACCCAGTACTTC
CASSSSGGAGGETQYF